Below are 17 T cell receptor beta chains sequenced from a single sample in a study of human T cells and chemical hapten exposure. Time point defined: patch test 3, about 24 weeks after DPC sensitization. Noted treatment: therapeutic diphenylcyclopropenone sensitization with weekly scalp DPC. Unfractionated whole blood was the source from which total RNA was extracted. Via MiXCR, TCRdb re-called the RACE reads, giving one row per CDR3 protein. This repertoire shows tens of thousands of distinct CDR3 sequences, 8% to 10% found once; its top ten account for around 28%. The sample consisted of whole blood, taken in connection with sensitization to the hapten diphenylcyclopropenone (DPC). All receptors come from a middle-aged man with alopecia areata. Some clones in this sample may be carry-over from other donors' samples.

The chain carries TRBV29-1 and TRBJ2-5; the match to TRBD1 covers 8 bases. The CDR3 contains 14 residues. Germline V gene data show CDR1 as SQVTM and CDR2 as ANQGSEA. V trimming: 6 bases; J trimming: 4 bases; junction bases outside the gene matches: 10. CDR3 region: CSVTGQGLRETQYF. CDR3 sequence (DNA): TGCAGCGTGACCGGACAGGGATTGAGAGAGACCCAGTACTTC.

This clonotype was seen ten or more times. The rearrangement uses TRBV7-9 and TRBJ2-2; no firm D call. Germline CDR1 is SEHNR and CDR2 is FQNEAQ (reference sequence). The CDR3 loop spans 13 amino acids. Trimming cost V 6 bases and J 3 bases, with 8 bases left between them. The CDR3 DNA reads as TGTGCCAGCAGGCTAGAAGACACCGGGGAGCTGTTTTTT. Its translation: CASRLEDTGELFF.

This clonotype showed up many times. This chain uses TRBV5-1 with TRBJ1-1, with unresolved D. V lost 0 bases and J lost 7, with 10 bases in between. The V gene's germline CDR1 is SGHRS and CDR2 YFSETQ. This CDR3 has 13 amino acids. The DNA for the CDR3 is TGCGCCAGCAGCTTGGGTCAGCACCGTGAAGCTTTCTTT. Its translation is CASSLGQHREAFF.

The chain uses TRBV7-3 and TRBJ2-5; D uncertain. Trimming shortened V by 2 bases and J by 0 bases, and 10 bases separated the two germline ends. The germline V gene has CDR1 SGHTA and CDR2 FQGTGA. CDR3 length: 15 residues. This CDR3 is CASSLLGSYQETQYF. Here the CDR3 DNA reads TGTGCCAGCAGCTTACTGGGTTCGTACCAAGAGACCCAGTACTTC. The whole variable domain, filled in from reference TRBV7-3 and TRBJ2-5, reads GAGVSQTPSNKVTEKGKYVELRCDPISGHTALYWYRQSLGQGPEFLIYFQGTGAADDSGLPNDRFFAVRPEGSVSTLKIQRTERGDSAVYLCASSLLGSYQETQYFGPGTRLLVL.

The V gene is TRBV29-1, the J gene TRBJ2-3, with TRBD2 matching 11 bases. Germline-derived CDR1 and CDR2 are SQVTM and ANQGSEA. V lost 7 bases and J lost 5; bases outside the gene matches: 8. The CDR3 covers 14 residues. CDR3 nucleotides: TGCAGCGGGGTAGCGGGAGGGCCAGAAGATACGCAGTATTTT. Translation: CSGVAGGPEDTQYF.

This clonotype was seen ten or more times. The V and J genes are TRBV11-2 and TRBJ1-3, with D unresolved. The CDR3 runs to 13 residues. Trimming shortened V by 0 bases and J by 9 bases, and 9 bases separated the two germline ends. Germline CDR1 SGHAT, CDR2 FQNNGV. The CDR3 bases are TGTGCCAGCAGCTTAGATAGCCAGAGCACCATATATTTT. Residues: CASSLDSQSTIYF.

This rearrangement joins TRBV20-1 to TRBJ2-3; 9 nucleotides agree with TRBD2. Germline V gene data show CDR1 as DFQATT and CDR2 as SNEGSKA (reference sequence). The J segment lost 6 bases and the V segment lost 0 bases, leaving 7 bases of the junction unmatched. The CDR3 consists of 15 residues. The CDR3 region is CSARDLSSGGDTQYF. The CDR3 DNA reads TGCAGTGCTAGAGATCTTTCGAGCGGGGGGGATACGCAGTATTTT.

In this sample, this clonotype turned up a few times. This chain joins TRBV28 and TRBJ1-2; D might be TRBD1 (5 bases). The length of the CDR3 is 13 residues. Trimming left V 1 base short and J 4 bases short, with 7 bases between. CDR1 MDHEN and CDR2 SYDVKM come from the germline V gene. CDR3 DNA: TGTGCCAGCAGTTTATCGACAGCCTATGGCTACACCTTC. Residues: CASSLSTAYGYTF.

The CDR3 DNA reads as TGCAGCGTTGACGGCAAGTTGAACACTGAAGCTTTCTTT. This encodes CSVDGKLNTEAFF. The chain combines TRBV29-1 with TRBJ1-1; D is unclear. The CDR3 spans 13 residues. The V end lost 3 bases, the J end lost 0 bases, and 8 bases lay between the germline ends. The germline V gene encodes CDR1 SQVTM and CDR2 ANQGSEA.

The V call is TRBV3-1, the J call TRBJ2-7; D is perhaps TRBD2 (6 bases). From germline, CDR1 is LGHDT and CDR2 YNNKEL (reference sequence). The CDR3 loop spans 15 amino acids. V gave up 1 base and J gave up 4 bases, with 14 bases separating them. CDR3: CASSQVLASHYEQYF. CDR3 nucleotides: TGTGCCAGCAGCCAAGTACTAGCTTCACATTACGAGCAGTACTTC.

The J gene is TRBJ2-1, the V gene TRBV5-4; D is possibly TRBD2 (5 bases). Trimming pared 5 bases from V and 5 bases from J, leaving 11 bases between. There are 13 residues in the CDR3. CDR1 and CDR2 from the germline V gene are SGHNT and YYREEE (reference sequence). CDR3 DNA sequence: TGTGCCAGCAGTTACGGGAACGACAATGAGCAGTTCTTC. Translated, it gives CASSYGNDNEQFF.

The chain couples TRBV9 to TRBJ2-7; D assignment may be TRBD1 or TRBD2 (6 bases each). CDR1 is SGDLS and CDR2 is YYNGEE in the germline V gene. This CDR3 is built from 13 residues. V gave up 0 bases and J gave up 6 bases, with 10 bases separating them. Written as DNA, the CDR3 is TGTGCCAGCAGCGTAGTACAGGGAGGCGAGCAGTACTTC. Translating gives CASSVVQGGEQYF. The full variable domain, completed using reference TRBV9 and TRBJ2-7, is DSGVTQTPKHLITATGQRVTLRCSPRSGDLSVYWYQQSLDQGLQFLIQYYNGEERAKGNILERFSAQQFPDLHSELNLSSLELGDSALYFCASSVVQGGEQYFGPGTRLTVT.

This clonotype was seen many times. This sequence joins TRBV20-1 and TRBJ1-1; no firm D call. CDR1 DFQATT and CDR2 SNEGSKA come from the germline V gene (reference sequence). The CDR3 length is 13 residues. The V end lost 5 bases, the J end lost 7 bases, and 17 bases lay between the germline ends. This CDR3 reads CSARTGRGGEAFF. The CDR3 DNA reads TGCAGTGCTCGGACGGGGAGAGGTGGTGAAGCTTTCTTT.

This clonotype was counted only a few times. The chain is built from TRBV2 and TRBJ1-2, with 7 bases fitting TRBD1. The V segment lost 7 bases and the J segment 4 bases; nucleotides outside the gene matches: 6. Germline V gene sequence: CDR1 SNHLY, CDR2 FYNNEI. This CDR3 contains 13 residues. CDR3 in amino acids: CASTGTDLYGYTF. CDR3 nucleotide sequence: TGTGCCAGCACTGGGACAGACCTCTATGGCTACACCTTC.

This clonotype has more than one count but fewer than ten. The chain has TRBV28 and TRBJ1-1; perhaps TRBD1 as D (5 bases). Trimming stripped 5 bases from V and 2 bases from J, with 9 bases between. The CDR3 loop spans 13 amino acids. In germline, CDR1 is MDHEN, CDR2 SYDVKM. This CDR3 reads CASSPGQNTEAFF. As DNA, the CDR3 is TGTGCCAGCAGTCCCGGACAAAACACTGAAGCTTTCTTT.

The chain carries TRBV4-1 and TRBJ1-2; weak D call: TRBD1 (6 bases). Germline values: CDR1 MGHRA, CDR2 YSYEKL. The CDR3 consists of 17 residues. V was trimmed by 0 bases and J by 2 bases, leaving 16 bases between them. CDR3 sequence: CASSQEGGGARNYGYTF. CDR3 DNA sequence: TGCGCCAGCAGCCAAGAGGGCGGGGGGGCGCGGAACTATGGCTACACCTTC.

The chain is built from TRBV6-6 and TRBJ2-3; 13 nucleotides line up with TRBD2. The germline V gene encodes CDR1 MNHNY and CDR2 SVGAGI (reference sequence). The junction had 0 bases not matched to a gene; V was cut back by 2 bases and J by 1 base. The CDR3 is 16 amino acids. The CDR3 nucleotides are TGTGCCAGCAGTTACGGACTAGCGGGGGGCACAGATACGCAGTATTTT. Its protein is CASSYGLAGGTDTQYF.